Reported below is one T cell receptor (beta chain). The antigen is not known. TCRdb re-analysed the 5' RACE reads in MiXCR, keeping a single row per CDR3 protein. Of tens of thousands of distinct CDR3 sequences detected, about 28% appear once; the ten largest clones hold roughly 2.1%. Overall study findings and caveats: Tumor Treg TCRs overlapped most with tumor naive CD4+ cells. Larger-cohort validation covered only one TCR beta V-J rearrangement.

Treg sorting used a CD4+CD25+CD127-/low gate. This CDR3 has 15 residues. Germline V gives CDR1 SGHDT, CDR2 YYEEEE. Unmatched junction bases numbered 5, after V lost 0 bases and J lost 4 bases. The sequence derives from a female donor with breast cancer. The sequenced sample was tumor-infiltrating Tregs sorted from the breast tumor. The chain carries TRBV5-6 and TRBJ2-3; 7 bases map to TRBD2. CDR3 in amino acids: CASSLGQGGSDTQYF. CDR3 coding DNA: TGTGCCAGCAGCTTGGGGCAGGGAGGGTCAGATACGCAGTATTTT. Drawing the rest from reference TRBV5-6 and TRBJ2-3, the complete variable domain is DAGVTQSPTHLIKTRGQQVTLRCSPKSGHDTVSWYQQALGQGPQFIFQYYEEEERQRGNFPDRFSGHQFPNYSSELNVNALLLGDSALYLCASSLGQGGSDTQYFGPGTRLTVL.